This T cell receptor (beta chain) was captured by sequencing in a study of cytomegalovirus exposure and HLA in healthy donors. General study points: According to the study, roughly 180 TCR beta chains were cytomegalovirus-associated. Generally TCR sequences proved uncommon, though certain public TCRs appeared in numerous donors.

Comments on this clone: Antigen unknown.

CDR1 is SGDLS and CDR2 is YYNGEE in the germline V gene. V shed 5 bases, J shed 7 bases, and the junction held 13 bases outside the gene matches. The CDR3 loop spans 16 amino acids. The protocol was immunoSEQ multiplex PCR, while the TCRdb copy is restricted to in-frame clones and leaves out a portion. The sample shows a few hundred thousand clones, 85% to 95% of them seen only once. The TCR comes from a woman between 18 and 29 years old in good health and CMV-seronegative. The sequenced sample consisted of PBMCs. The V gene is TRBV9, the J gene TRBJ2-2, with TRBD1 matching 8 bases. The CDR3 DNA sequence: TGTGCCAGCAGTGCTCGCGGGACAGGTCCCGGCGGGGAGCTGTTTTTT. Its protein product is CASSARGTGPGGELFF.